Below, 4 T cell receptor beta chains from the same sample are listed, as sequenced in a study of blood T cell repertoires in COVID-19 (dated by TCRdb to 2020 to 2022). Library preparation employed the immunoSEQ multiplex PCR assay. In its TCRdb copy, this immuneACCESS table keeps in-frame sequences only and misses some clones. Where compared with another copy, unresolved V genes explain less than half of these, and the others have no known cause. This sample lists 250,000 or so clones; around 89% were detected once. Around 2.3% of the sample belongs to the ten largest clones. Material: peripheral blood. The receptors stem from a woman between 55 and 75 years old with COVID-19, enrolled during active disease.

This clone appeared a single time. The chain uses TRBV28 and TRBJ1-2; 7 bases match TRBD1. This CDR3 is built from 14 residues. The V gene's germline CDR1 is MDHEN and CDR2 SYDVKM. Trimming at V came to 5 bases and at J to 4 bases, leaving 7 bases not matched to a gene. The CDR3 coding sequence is TGTGCCAGCAGTGCGGGCAGGGGGTTCTATGGCTACACCTTC. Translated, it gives CASSAGRGFYGYTF.

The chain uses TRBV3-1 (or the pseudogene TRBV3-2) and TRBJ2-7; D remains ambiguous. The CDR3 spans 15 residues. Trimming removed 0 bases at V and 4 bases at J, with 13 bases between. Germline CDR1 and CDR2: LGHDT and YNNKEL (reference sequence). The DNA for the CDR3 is TGTGCCAGCAGCCAAGATATCCGTAGTCTATACGAGCAGTACTTC. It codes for CASSQDIRSLYEQYF.

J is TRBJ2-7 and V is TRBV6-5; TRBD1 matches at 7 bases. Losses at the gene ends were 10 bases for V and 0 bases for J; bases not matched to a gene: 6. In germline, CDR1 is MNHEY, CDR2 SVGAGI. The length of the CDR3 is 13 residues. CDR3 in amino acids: CATQGETSYEQYF. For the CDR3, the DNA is TGTGCCACTCAGGGGGAGACCTCCTACGAGCAGTACTTC.

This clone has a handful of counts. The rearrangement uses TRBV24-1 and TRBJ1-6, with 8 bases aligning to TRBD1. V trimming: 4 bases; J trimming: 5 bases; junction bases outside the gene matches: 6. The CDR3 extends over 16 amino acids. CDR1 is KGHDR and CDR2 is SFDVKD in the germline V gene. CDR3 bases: TGTGCCACCAGTGACCCGACAGGGGCCCATAATTCACCCCTCCACTTT. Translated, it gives CATSDPTGAHNSPLHF.